The 2 T cell receptor beta chains reported below all come from one sample, sequenced in a study of glioma-infiltrating T cells (dated by TCRdb to the mid-2010s). The reads were generated on an Illumina MiSeq. The iRepertoire nested amplicon-rescue multiplex PCR (arm-PCR) platform was used to amplify TCR alpha and beta CDR3 regions from RNA. The public reads were run again by TCRdb, first through fastp at Q25 and then through MiXCR, and only productive beta chains were kept. Each record represents a unique CDR3 protein, reported with the most common genes and DNA among its rows. In all, the sample holds around 130,000 distinct CDR3 sequences, and 24% of those were seen once. The ten largest clones represent 27% of the sample. The material sequenced was glioma tissue, nonneoplastic brain tissue, or PBMCs (not recorded which). Receptors were obtained from a human donor with low-grade glioma or glioblastoma, undergoing nonglioma brain surgery, or in good health (not recorded which).

This clonotype turned up a few times. The CDR3 DNA reads TGTGCCAGCAGTCCGGACAGGGGTGGGAGACAGCCCCAGCATTTT. Translated: CASSPDRGGRQPQHF. This chain joins TRBV2 and TRBJ1-5; 9 bases are a match to TRBD1. V shed 5 bases, J shed 7 bases, and the junction held 9 bases outside the gene matches. CDR1 is SNHLY and CDR2 is FYNNEI in the germline V gene. This CDR3 has 15 residues.

This clonotype was observed at least ten times. The CDR3 DNA reads TGTGCCAGCAGTCGAATCCGGGCCGAGGGGAACACCGGGGAGCTGTTTTTT. Translation gives CASSRIRAEGNTGELFF. V gene TRBV6-1 combines with J gene TRBJ2-2, with D possibly being TRBD2 (5 bases). The CDR3 length is 17 residues. The germline V gene encodes CDR1 MNHNS and CDR2 SASEGT. V dropped 5 bases and J dropped 1 base, with 17 bases sitting between them.